This T cell receptor beta chain stems from a study of blood T cell repertoires in COVID-19. Background on the study: T cells, B-cell-depleted T cells, or PBMCs provided the cDNA or gDNA that served as material.

Authors' processing steps: Reference gene primer amplification gave estimated nucleated cell counts. Produced via immunoSEQ multiplex PCR; TCRdb's table is partial and in-frame only. D and trimming were read from the DNA, whereas the V and J calls and clone size are those reported in that table. This table holds hundreds of thousands of clones, almost 90% found once. Losses at the gene ends were 4 bases for V and 3 bases for J; bases not matched to a gene: 8. Germline assignment: CDR1 SGHRS and CDR2 YFSETQ. The CDR3 has 15 amino acids. Patients in Seattle were enrolled during active infection, then followed longitudinally. Notes on this clone: The same CDR3 arises from other DNA sequences in this sample as well.

The gene calls are TRBV5-1 and TRBJ2-7, with TRBD2 matching over 9 bases. The clonotype comes from a woman in her forties with COVID-19, enrolled during active disease. Sequenced input: peripheral blood. This CDR3 reads CASSLVVAGDYEQYF. In nucleotides, the CDR3 is TGCGCCAGCAGCCTGGTCGTAGCGGGAGACTACGAGCAGTACTTC.